This entry lists 10 T cell receptor beta chains sequenced from one sample in a study of blood T cell repertoires in COVID-19 (dated by TCRdb to 2020 to 2022). Libraries were built with the immunoSEQ multiplex PCR assay. TCRdb took over this immuneACCESS table, retaining in-frame rearrangements with V and J assigned. Such tables are incomplete; in checked studies, under half of the missing clones stem from an unresolved V gene, and the remainder is unexplained. Within this sample are 250,000 or so clones, with over 80% of them counted one time only. About 1.6% of the sample belongs to the ten largest clones. Specimen: peripheral blood. The receptors were sampled from a woman aged 40 to 49 who had recovered from COVID-19.

V and J are TRBV7-6 and TRBJ2-7; 11 bases line up with TRBD1. This CDR3 has 16 residues. Germline assignment: CDR1 SGHVS and CDR2 FNYEAQ. Germline trimming cut 5 bases from V and 2 bases from J; bases unmatched to any gene: 8. CDR3 DNA: TGTGCCAGCAGCGCCGGCGGGGGACAGGGGGCCTACGAGCAGTACTTC. This gives the protein CASSAGGGQGAYEQYF.

This clone was seen just once. The gene calls are TRBV3-1 (or the pseudogene TRBV3-2) and TRBJ2-7; TRBD1 agrees at 8 bases. Germline CDR1 reads LGHDT; CDR2 reads YNNKEL (reference sequence). V lost 2 bases, J lost 4 bases, and 19 bases stayed unmatched. The CDR3 is 19 amino acids. As DNA, the CDR3 is TGTGCCAGCAGCCAATCTTGGGGGAGGAGGACAGGGAAACTATACGAGCAGTACTTC. Amino acid sequence: CASSQSWGRRTGKLYEQYF.

The chain has TRBV7-2 and TRBJ1-6; TRBD1 agrees at 9 bases. CDR3 length: 15 amino acids. Germline lookup yields CDR1 SGHTA and CDR2 FQGNSA. V lost 1 base, J lost 13 bases, and 8 bases stayed unmatched. The CDR3 region is CASSLEGQGVSPLHF. The CDR3 bases are TGTGCCAGCAGCTTAGAGGGACAGGGAGTTTCCCCCCTCCACTTT.

The chain has TRBV6-1 and TRBJ2-5; possibly TRBD2 for D (6 bases). The length of the CDR3 is 13 residues. V lost 2 bases and J 4 bases, leaving 8 bases between the germline ends. The germline V gene has CDR1 MNHNS and CDR2 SASEGT. CDR3 coding DNA: TGTGCCAGCAGTGAACTAGCGAGAGAGACCCAGTACTTC. Protein sequence: CASSELARETQYF.

This sequence joins TRBV11-2 and TRBJ1-1; D is perhaps TRBD1 (5 bases). Germline CDR1 SGHAT, CDR2 FQNNGV. The ends were cut back, 1 base at V and 1 base at J, with 7 bases in the middle. The CDR3 loop spans 14 amino acids. CDR3 in DNA: TGTGCCAGCAGCTTAGTGGGGCAGAACACTGAAGCTTTCTTT. It translates to CASSLVGQNTEAFF.

This clone was found once. The genes are TRBV10-3 and TRBJ2-3; D may be TRBD2 (6 bases). This CDR3 has 18 residues. Germline assignment: CDR1 ENHRY and CDR2 SYGVKD. V shed 0 bases and J shed 2 bases, with 18 bases lying between them. Here the CDR3 reads CAISESVGTSPSTDTQYF. The CDR3 nucleotides read TGTGCCATCAGTGAGTCGGTTGGGACTTCCCCTTCCACAGATACGCAGTATTTT.

The sample holds a few counts of this clone. The chain employs TRBV29-1 and TRBJ2-7; possibly TRBD2 for D (6 bases). CDR3 length equals 11 residues. V was trimmed by 5 bases and J by 5 bases, leaving 10 bases between them. Germline CDR1 and CDR2: SQVTM and ANQGSEA. The DNA for the CDR3 is TGCAGCGTTCTGTGGAGGGACGAGCAGTACTTC. This sequence encodes CSVLWRDEQYF.

The chain has TRBV5-6 and TRBJ1-4; 9 nucleotides match TRBD1. V lost 4 bases and J lost 6; bases outside the gene matches: 7. Germline lookup yields CDR1 SGHDT and CDR2 YYEEEE. The CDR3 consists of 15 residues. CDR3 loop: CASSGAGQGDEKLFF. As DNA, the CDR3 is TGTGCCAGCAGCGGAGCGGGACAGGGAGATGAAAAACTGTTTTTT. Supplemented by reference TRBV5-6 and TRBJ1-4, the full variable domain reads DAGVTQSPTHLIKTRGQQVTLRCSPKSGHDTVSWYQQALGQGPQFIFQYYEEEERQRGNFPDRFSGHQFPNYSSELNVNALLLGDSALYLCASSGAGQGDEKLFFGSGTQLSVL.

This rearrangement joins TRBV7-3 to TRBJ2-3; possibly TRBD1 for D (6 bases). The CDR3 runs to 15 residues. The V gene's germline CDR1 is SGHTA and CDR2 FQGTGA. With 6 bases removed from V and 1 base from J, the gap between germline ends came to 14 bases. This CDR3 reads CASSLQGWGTDTQYF. The CDR3 DNA reads as TGTGCCAGCAGTTTACAGGGTTGGGGCACAGATACGCAGTATTTT. The entire variable domain, with the rest obtained from reference TRBV7-3 and TRBJ2-3, is as follows: GAGVSQTPSNKVTEKGKYVELRCDPISGHTALYWYRQSLGQGPEFLIYFQGTGAADDSGLPNDRFFAVRPEGSVSTLKIQRTERGDSAVYLCASSLQGWGTDTQYFGPGTRLTVL.

The rearrangement links TRBV7-7 to TRBJ2-1; 9 nucleotides agree with TRBD2. CDR1 is SSHAT, CDR2 FNYEAQ, per germline (reference sequence). V was pared by 1 base and J by 9 bases, with 7 bases of the junction left unmatched. The CDR3 is 15 residues long. CDR3 bases: TGTGCCAGCAGCTTAGGGCGGGGGGGCCAAAGTGAGCAGTTCTTC. Amino acids: CASSLGRGGQSEQFF.